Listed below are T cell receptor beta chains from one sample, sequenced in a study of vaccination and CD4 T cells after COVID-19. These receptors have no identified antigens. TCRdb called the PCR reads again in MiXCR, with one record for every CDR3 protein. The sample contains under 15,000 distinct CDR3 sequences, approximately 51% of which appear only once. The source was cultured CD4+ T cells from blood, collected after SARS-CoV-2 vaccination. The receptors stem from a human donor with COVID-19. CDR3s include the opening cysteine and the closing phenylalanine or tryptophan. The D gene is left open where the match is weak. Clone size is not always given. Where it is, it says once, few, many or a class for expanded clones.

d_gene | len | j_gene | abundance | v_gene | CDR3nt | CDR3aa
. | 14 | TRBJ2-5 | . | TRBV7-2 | TGTGCCAGCAGCTTTTCGGGGGCGCAAGAGACCCAGTACTTC | CASSFSGAQETQYF
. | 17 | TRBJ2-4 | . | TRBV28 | TGTGCCAGCAGCCTTGGGGGGTCTAACCTAGCCAAAAACATTCAGTACTTC | CASSLGGSNLAKNIQYF
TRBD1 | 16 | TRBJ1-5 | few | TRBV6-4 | TGTGCCAGCAGTGAACCGGGACAGGGTTGTTCTCAGCCCCAGCATTTT | CASSEPGQGCSQPQHF
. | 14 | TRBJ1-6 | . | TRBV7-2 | TGTGCCAGCAGCTTATATAGGGAGAATTCACCCCTCCACTTT | CASSLYRENSPLHF
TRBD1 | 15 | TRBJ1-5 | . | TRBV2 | TGTGCCAGCAGTCTCGGGACAGGGGTCAGTCAGCCCCAGCATTTT | CASSLGTGVSQPQHF
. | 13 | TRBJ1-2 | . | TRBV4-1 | TGCGCCAGCAGCCAGGGGGGGAACTATGGCTACACCTTC | CASSQGGNYGYTF
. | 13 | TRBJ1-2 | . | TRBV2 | TGTGCCAGCAGTGAGTACAGCTTCTATGGCTACACCTTC | CASSEYSFYGYTF
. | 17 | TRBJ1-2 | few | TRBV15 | TGTGCCACCAGCAGAGACTGGGTCGCTCAGGGTAACTATGGCTACACCTTC | CATSRDWVAQGNYGYTF
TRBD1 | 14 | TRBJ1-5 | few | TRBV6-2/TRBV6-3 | TGTGCCAGCAGTTGGACAGGTTCGACTCAGCCCCAGCATTTT | CASSWTGSTQPQHF
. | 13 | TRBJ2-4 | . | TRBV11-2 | TGTGCCAGCAGCTTTTTTCGGGGAAACATTCAGTACTTC | CASSFFRGNIQYF
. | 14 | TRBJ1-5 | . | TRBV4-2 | TGTGCCAGCAGCCAGGAGGGTGATAGTCAGCCCCAGCATTTT | CASSQEGDSQPQHF
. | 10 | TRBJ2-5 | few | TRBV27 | TGTGCCAACATACAAGAGACCCAGTACTTC | CANIQETQYF
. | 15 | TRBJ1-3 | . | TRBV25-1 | TGTGCCAGCAGTGAACCCGGGGGGGGGGGAAACACCATATATTTT | CASSEPGGGGNTIYF
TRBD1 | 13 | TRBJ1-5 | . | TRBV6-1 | TGTGCCACCCGGGACAGCCTAAATCAGCCCCAGCATTTT | CATRDSLNQPQHF
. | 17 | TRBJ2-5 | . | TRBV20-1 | TGCAGTGCTAGAGATCCGCCCTCTTCCGGGGTTCGGGAGACCCAGTACTTC | CSARDPPSSGVRETQYF
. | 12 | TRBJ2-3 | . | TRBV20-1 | TGCGAGATTGCCGGGGGTGCAGATACGCAGTATTTT | CEIAGGADTQYF
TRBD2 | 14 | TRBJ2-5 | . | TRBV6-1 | TGTGCCACCCAGGGAGGGATCCAGTCGGAGACCCAGTACTTC | CATQGGIQSETQYF
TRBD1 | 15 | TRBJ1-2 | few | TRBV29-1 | TGCAGCGTTGTTCAGTCCGGGGGACAGGGTCGTGGCTACACCTTC | CSVVQSGGQGRGYTF
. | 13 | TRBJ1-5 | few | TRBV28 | TGTGCCAGCAATACCCCGGGGGCTCAGCCCCAGCATTTT | CASNTPGAQPQHF
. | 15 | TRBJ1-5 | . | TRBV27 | TGTGCCAGCAGTTTACAAGGGCTTCACAATCAGCCCCAGCATTTT | CASSLQGLHNQPQHF
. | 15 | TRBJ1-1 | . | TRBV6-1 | TGTGCCAGCACCCTATCGGGGGTCATGAACACTGAAGCTTTCTTT | CASTLSGVMNTEAFF
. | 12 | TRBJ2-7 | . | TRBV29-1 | TGCAGCGTGCGTCCGGGACTCTACGAGCAGTACTTC | CSVRPGLYEQYF
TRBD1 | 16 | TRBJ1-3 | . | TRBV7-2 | TGTGCCAGCAGCCAAGGGACAGGGGTTAATGGAAACACCATATATTTT | CASSQGTGVNGNTIYF
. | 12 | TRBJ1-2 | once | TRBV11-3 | TGTGCCAGCAGCTCGGACAGACGTGGCTACACCTTC | CASSSDRRGYTF
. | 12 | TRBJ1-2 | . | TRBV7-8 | TGTGCCAGCAGCTTAGTGGGGGTCGGCTACACCTTC | CASSLVGVGYTF
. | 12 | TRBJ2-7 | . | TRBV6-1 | TGTGCCAGCAGTGGGACAACCTACGAGCAGTACTTC | CASSGTTYEQYF
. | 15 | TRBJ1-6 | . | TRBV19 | TGTGCCAGTAGTATAGACCGGACACCCAATTCACCCCTCCACTTT | CASSIDRTPNSPLHF
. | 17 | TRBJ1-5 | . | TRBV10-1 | TGCGCCAGCAGTGAGTCGAATCTACAAAGCTCTAATCAGCCCCAGCATTTT | CASSESNLQSSNQPQHF
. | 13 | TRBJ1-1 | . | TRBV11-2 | TGTGTCAGCAGCTTCAGGTCTGACACTGAAGCTTTCTTT | CVSSFRSDTEAFF
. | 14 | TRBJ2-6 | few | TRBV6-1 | TGTGCCACCCAAAAAGTCTCTGGGGCCAACGTCCTGACTTTC | CATQKVSGANVLTF
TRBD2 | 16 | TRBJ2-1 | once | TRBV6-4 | TGTGCCAGCAGTGACTCTGGTCTAGCGGGGGGCTCACGGCAGTTCTTC | CASSDSGLAGGSRQFF